One and the same sample provided the 2 T cell receptor beta chains below, sequenced in a study of CD8 T cells in ankylosing spondylitis. TCRdb ran MiXCR on the 5' RACE reads and lists one entry per CDR3 protein. The repertoire includes a few hundred thousand distinct CDR3 sequences, about 24% of them detected once, and about 0.6% sits in the top ten. Sequencing was performed on blood, either unsorted or a sorted T cell fraction (not recorded which). The source is a male donor with ankylosing spondylitis or in good health (not recorded which).

V gene TRBV25-1 combines with J gene TRBJ1-4; D uncertain. This CDR3 is built from 11 residues. Per the germline V gene, CDR1 is MGHDK and CDR2 is SYGVNS. V shed 3 bases and J shed 11 bases, with 7 bases lying between them. The CDR3 region is CASSEPGKLFF. The CDR3 region has the DNA TGTGCCAGCAGTGAGCCGGGGAAACTGTTTTTT.

V usage is TRBV6-5 and J usage is TRBJ1-6; possible D gene TRBD1, 6 bases. From germline, CDR1 is MNHEY and CDR2 SVGAGI. Deletions cut 2 bases from V and 0 bases from J, with 11 bases between. The CDR3 length is 17 residues. CDR3 region: CASSYGGQSSYNSPLHF. The CDR3 nucleotides are TGTGCCAGCAGTTACGGGGGCCAGAGCTCCTATAATTCACCCCTCCACTTT.